This T cell receptor beta chain was obtained from a study of monozygotic twins with inflammatory bowel disease. CDR1 is SGHNT, CDR2 YYREEE, per germline (reference sequence). CDR3 length: 15 residues. TCRdb reprocessed the 5' RACE reads and reports one entry per CDR3 protein, with no DNA. Its clone listing holds approximately 400,000 distinct CDR3 sequences. With respect to this clonotype: Antigen: not known.

Blood samples of roughly 2.5 ml were drawn from every donor. Study outcomes and limitations: Diversity of TCRbeta measured by inverse Simpson was lower in IBD patients than in healthy co-twins. Clonotypes shared with others were fewer in IBD patients than in healthy twins, especially with disease activity.

The chain carries TRBV5-4 and TRBJ2-1; the TRBD1 assignment by TCRdb is unverifiable without DNA. The receptor was derived from a human donor with ulcerative colitis or Crohn's disease, or a healthy co-twin of an affected twin (not recorded which). The sequencing sample was made of blood. The CDR3: CASSLTGGRDNEQFF.